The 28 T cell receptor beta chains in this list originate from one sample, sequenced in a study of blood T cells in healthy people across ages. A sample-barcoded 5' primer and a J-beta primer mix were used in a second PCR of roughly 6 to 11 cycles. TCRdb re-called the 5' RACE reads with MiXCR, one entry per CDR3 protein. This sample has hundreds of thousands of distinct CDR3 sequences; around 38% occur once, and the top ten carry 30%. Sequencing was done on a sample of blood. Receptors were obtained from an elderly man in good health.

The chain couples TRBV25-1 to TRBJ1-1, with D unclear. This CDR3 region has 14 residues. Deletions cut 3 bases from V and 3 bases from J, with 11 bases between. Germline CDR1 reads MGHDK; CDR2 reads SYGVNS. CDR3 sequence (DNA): TGTGCCAGCAGTGACCTGACTCGGGACACTGAAGCTTTCTTT. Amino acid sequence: CASSDLTRDTEAFF.

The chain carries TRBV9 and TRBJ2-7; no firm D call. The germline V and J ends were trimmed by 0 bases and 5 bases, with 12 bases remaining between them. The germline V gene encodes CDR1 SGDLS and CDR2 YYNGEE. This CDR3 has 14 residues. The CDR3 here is CASSVALGMDEQYF. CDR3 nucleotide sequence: TGTGCCAGCAGCGTAGCACTTGGCATGGACGAGCAGTACTTC.

The CDR3 is CSARARTGGYEKLFF. The DNA of the CDR3 is TGCAGTGCTAGAGCCCGAACAGGGGGCTATGAAAAACTGTTTTTT. The chain joins TRBV20-1 to TRBJ1-4; TRBD1 matches 9 bases. The CDR3 totals 15 residues. Per germline, CDR1 DFQATT and CDR2 SNEGSKA (reference sequence). V dropped 1 base and J dropped 6; count of bases not matched to a gene: 6.

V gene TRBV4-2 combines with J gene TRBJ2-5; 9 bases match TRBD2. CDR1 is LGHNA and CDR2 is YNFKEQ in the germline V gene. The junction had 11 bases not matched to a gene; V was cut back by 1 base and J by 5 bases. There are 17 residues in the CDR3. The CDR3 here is CASSQGGPSGMPETQYF. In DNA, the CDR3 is TGTGCCAGCAGCCAAGGAGGCCCTAGCGGGATGCCGGAGACCCAGTACTTC.

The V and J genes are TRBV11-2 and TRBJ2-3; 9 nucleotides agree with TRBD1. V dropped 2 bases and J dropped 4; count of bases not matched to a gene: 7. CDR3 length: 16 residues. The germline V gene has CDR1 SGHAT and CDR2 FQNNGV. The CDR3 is CASSLYTGGVPDTQYF. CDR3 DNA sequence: TGTGCCAGCAGCTTATATACAGGGGGCGTGCCAGATACGCAGTATTTT.

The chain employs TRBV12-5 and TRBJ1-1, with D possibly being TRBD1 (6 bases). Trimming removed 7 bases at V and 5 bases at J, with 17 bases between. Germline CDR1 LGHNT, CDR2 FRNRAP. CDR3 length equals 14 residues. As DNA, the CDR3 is TGTGCTAGTGCTGAGCAGGGGAGAAGGACTGAAGCTTTCTTT. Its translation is CASAEQGRRTEAFF.

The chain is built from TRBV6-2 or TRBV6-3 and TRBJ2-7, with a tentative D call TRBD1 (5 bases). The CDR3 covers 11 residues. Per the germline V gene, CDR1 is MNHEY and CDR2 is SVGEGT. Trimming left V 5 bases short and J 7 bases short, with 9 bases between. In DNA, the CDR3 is TGTGCCAGCAGTGCCAGACAGGAGCAGTACTTC. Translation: CASSARQEQYF.

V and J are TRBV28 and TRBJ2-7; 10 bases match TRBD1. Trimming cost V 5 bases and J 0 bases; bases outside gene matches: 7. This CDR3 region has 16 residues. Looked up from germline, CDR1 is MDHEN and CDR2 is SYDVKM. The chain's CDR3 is CASSPLGTGVSYEQYF. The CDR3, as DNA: TGTGCCAGCAGTCCACTAGGGACAGGGGTCTCCTACGAGCAGTACTTC.

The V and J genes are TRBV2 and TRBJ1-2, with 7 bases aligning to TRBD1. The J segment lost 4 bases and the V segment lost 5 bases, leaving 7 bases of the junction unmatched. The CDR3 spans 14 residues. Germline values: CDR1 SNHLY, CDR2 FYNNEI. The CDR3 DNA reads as TGTGCCAGCAGTTATGGGAGACAGGGCTATGGCTACACCTTC. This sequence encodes CASSYGRQGYGYTF.

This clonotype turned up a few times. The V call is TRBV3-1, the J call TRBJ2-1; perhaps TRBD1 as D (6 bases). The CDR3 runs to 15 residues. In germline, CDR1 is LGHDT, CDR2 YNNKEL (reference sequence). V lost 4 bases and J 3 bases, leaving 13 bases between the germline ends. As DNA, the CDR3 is TGTGCCAGCAGCCGTAGGACAGCCCGCTACAATGAGCAGTTCTTC. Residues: CASSRRTARYNEQFF.

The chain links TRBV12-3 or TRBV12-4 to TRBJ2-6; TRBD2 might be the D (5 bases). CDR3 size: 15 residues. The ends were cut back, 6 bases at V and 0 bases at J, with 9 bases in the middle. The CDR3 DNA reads TGTGCCAGCAGGCCGGGAAACTCTGGGGCCAACGTCCTGACTTTC. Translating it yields CASRPGNSGANVLTF.

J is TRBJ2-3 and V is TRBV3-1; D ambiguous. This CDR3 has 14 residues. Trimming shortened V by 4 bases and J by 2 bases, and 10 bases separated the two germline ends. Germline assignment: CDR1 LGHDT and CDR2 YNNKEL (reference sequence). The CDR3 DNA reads TGTGCCAGCAGCCGAGAAGGGCCCACAGATACGCAGTATTTT. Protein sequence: CASSREGPTDTQYF.

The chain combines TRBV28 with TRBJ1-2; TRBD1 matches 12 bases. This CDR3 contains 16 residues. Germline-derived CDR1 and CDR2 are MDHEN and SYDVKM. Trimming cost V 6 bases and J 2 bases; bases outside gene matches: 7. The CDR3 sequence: CASRLGTGGLNYGYTF. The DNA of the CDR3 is TGTGCCAGCAGACTCGGGACAGGGGGCTTAAACTATGGCTACACCTTC.

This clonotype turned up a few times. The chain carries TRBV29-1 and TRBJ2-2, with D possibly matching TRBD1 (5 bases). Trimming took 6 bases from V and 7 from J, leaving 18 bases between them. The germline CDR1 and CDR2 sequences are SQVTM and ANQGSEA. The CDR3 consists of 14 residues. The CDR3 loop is CSVTKGQLGGELFF. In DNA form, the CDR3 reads TGCAGCGTGACGAAGGGGCAATTGGGCGGGGAGCTGTTTTTT.

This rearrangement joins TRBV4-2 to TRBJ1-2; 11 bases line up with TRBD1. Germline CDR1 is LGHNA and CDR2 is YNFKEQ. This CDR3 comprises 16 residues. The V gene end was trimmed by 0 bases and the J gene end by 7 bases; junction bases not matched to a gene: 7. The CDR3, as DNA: TGTGCCAGCAGCCAAGATTCGGGACAGGGGGTTCGTGGCTACACCTTC. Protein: CASSQDSGQGVRGYTF.

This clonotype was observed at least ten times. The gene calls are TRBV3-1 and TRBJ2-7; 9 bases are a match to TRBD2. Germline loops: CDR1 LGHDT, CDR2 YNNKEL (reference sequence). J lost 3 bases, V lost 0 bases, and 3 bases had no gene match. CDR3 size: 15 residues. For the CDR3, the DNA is TGTGCCAGCAGCCAAGAAGCGGGGGGCATCTACGAGCAGTACTTC. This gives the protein CASSQEAGGIYEQYF.

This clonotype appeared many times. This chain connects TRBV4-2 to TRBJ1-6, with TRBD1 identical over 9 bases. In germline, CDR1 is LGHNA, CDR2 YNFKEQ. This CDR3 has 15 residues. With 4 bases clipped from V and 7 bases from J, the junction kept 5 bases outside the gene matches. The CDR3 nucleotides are TGTGCCAGCAGCCCCCCCGGACAGGGGAATTCACCCCTCCACTTT. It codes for CASSPPGQGNSPLHF.

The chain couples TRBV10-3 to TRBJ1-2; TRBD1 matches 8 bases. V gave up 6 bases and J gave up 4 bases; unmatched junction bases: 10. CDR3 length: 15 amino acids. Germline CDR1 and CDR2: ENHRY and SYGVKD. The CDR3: CAISDSGTGSYGYTF. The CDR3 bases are TGTGCCATCAGCGATTCCGGGACAGGATCCTATGGCTACACCTTC.

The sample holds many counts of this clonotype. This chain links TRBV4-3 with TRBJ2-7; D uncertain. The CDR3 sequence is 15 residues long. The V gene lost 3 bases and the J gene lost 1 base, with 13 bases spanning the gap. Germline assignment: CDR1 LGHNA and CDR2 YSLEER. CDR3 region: CASSQELDGSYEQYF. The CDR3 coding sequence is TGCGCCAGCAGCCAGGAATTGGACGGATCCTACGAGCAGTACTTC.

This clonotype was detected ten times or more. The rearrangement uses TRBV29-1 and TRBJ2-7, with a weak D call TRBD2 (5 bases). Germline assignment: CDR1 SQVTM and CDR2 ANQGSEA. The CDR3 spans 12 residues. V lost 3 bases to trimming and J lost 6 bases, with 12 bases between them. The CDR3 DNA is TGCAGCGTTGATAGGGAGCTAGGCGAGCAGTACTTC. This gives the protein CSVDRELGEQYF.

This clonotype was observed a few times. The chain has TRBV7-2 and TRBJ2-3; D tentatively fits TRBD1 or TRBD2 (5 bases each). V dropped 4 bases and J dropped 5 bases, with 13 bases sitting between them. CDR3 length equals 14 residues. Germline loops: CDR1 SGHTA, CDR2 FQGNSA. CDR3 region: CASSSPGPLDTQYF. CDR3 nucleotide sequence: TGTGCCAGCAGCTCGCCGGGACCGCTAGATACGCAGTATTTT.

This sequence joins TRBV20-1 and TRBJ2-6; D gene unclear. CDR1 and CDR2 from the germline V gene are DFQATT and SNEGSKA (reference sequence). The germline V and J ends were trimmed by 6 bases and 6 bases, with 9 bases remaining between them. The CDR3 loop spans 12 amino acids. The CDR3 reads CSATSAANVLTF. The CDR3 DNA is TGCAGTGCCACCTCGGCGGCCAACGTCCTGACTTTC.

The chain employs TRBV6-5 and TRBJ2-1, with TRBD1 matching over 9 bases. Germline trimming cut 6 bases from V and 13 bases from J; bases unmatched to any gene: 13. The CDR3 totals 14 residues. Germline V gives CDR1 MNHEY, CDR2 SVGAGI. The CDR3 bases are TGTGCCAGCAGCTGGACAGGGGTGAGAGAGACCCAGTTCTTC. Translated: CASSWTGVRETQFF.

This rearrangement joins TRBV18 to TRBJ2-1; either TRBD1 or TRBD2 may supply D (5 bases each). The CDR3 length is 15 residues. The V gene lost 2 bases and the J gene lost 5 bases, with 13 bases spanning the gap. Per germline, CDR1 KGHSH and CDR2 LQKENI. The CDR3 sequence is CASSPNGAADNEQFF. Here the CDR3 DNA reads TGTGCCAGCTCACCAAACGGGGCGGCGGACAATGAGCAGTTCTTC.

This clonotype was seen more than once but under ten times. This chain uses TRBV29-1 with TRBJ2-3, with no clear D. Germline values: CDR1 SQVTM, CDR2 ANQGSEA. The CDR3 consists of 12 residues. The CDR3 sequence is CSHAGLADTQYF. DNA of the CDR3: TGCAGTCACGCCGGATTAGCAGATACGCAGTATTTT.

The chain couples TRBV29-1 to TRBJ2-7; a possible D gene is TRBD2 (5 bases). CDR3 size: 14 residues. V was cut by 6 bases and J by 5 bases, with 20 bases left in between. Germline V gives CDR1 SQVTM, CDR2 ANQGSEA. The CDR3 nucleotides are TGCAGCGTCCAACGTCCCGGGATCCCGGACGAGCAGTACTTC. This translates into CSVQRPGIPDEQYF.

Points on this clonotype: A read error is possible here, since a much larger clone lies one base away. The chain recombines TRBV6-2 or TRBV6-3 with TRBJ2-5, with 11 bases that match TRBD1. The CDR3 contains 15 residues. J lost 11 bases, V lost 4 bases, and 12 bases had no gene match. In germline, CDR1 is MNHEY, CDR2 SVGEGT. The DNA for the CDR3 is TGTGCCAGCAGTTGGACAGGGGGCGGCTCCTACCAGCAGTACTTC. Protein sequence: CASSWTGGGSYQQYF.

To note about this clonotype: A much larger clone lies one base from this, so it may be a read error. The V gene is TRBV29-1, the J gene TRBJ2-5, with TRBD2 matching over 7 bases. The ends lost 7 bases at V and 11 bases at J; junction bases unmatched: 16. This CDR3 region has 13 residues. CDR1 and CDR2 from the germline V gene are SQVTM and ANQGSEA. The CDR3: CSASSGSDNEQYF. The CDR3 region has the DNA TGCAGCGCCAGTAGCGGGTCCGACAATGAGCAGTACTTC.